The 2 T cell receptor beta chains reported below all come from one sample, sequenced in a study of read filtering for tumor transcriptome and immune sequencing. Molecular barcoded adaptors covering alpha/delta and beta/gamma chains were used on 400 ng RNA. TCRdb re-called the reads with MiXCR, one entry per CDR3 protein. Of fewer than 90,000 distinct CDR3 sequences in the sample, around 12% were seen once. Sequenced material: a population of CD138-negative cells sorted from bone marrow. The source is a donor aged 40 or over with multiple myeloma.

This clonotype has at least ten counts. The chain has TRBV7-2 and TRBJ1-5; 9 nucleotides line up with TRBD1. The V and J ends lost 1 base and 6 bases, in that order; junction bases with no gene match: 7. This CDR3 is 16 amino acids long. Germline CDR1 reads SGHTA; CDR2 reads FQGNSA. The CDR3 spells CASSLGGTGRTQPQHF. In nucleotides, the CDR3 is TGTGCCAGCAGCTTAGGAGGGACAGGGAGGACTCAGCCCCAGCATTTT.

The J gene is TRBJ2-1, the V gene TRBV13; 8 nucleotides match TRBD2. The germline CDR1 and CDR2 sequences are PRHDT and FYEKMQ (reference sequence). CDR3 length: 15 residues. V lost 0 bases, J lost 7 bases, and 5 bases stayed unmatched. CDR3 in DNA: TGTGCCAGCAGCTTAGGCGGGAGGGCCTGGAATGAGCAGTTCTTC. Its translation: CASSLGGRAWNEQFF.